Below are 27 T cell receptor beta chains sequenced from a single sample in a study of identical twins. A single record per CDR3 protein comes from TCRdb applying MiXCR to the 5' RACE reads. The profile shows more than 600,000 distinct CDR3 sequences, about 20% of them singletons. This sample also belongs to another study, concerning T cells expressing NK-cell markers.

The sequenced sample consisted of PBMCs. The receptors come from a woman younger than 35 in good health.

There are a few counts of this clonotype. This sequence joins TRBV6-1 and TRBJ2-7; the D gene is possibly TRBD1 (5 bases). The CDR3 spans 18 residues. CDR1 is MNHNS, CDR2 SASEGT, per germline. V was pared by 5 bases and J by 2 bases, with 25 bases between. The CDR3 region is CASSRDRPTLQETYEQYF. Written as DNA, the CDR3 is TGTGCCAGCAGTCGAGACAGACCTACACTCCAAGAAACCTACGAGCAGTACTTC.

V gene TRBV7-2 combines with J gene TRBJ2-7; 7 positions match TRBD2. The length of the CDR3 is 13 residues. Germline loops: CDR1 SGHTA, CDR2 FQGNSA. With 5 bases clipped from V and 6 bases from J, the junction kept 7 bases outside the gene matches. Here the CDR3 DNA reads TGTGCCAGCAGCCCTGACTGGGGGGGCGAGCAGTACTTC. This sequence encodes CASSPDWGGEQYF.

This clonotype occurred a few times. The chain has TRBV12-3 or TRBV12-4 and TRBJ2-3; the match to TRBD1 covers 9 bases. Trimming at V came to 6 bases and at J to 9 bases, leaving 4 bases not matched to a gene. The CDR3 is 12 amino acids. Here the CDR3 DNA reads TGTGCCAGCAGGGGGACAGGGCGAACGCAGTATTTT. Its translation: CASRGTGRTQYF.

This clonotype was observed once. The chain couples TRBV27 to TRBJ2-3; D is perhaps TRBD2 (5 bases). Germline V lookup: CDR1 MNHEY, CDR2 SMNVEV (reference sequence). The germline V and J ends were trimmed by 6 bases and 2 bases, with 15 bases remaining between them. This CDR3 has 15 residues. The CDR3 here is CASRRIGVPTDTQYF. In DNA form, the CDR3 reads TGTGCCAGCAGAAGGATCGGGGTACCCACAGATACGCAGTATTTT.

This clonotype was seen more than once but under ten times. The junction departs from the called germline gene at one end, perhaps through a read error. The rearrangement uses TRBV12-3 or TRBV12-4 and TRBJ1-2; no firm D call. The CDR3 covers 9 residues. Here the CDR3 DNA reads TGTGCCAGCGGGTCGAGCTATGCCTTC. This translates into CASGSSYAF.

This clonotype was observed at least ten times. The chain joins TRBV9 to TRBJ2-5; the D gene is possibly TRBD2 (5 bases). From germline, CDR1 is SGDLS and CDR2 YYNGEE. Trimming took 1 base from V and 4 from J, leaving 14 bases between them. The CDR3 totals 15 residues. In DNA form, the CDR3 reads TGTGCCAGCAGCGTATTCGCGGGTGTACGAGAGACCCAGTACTTC. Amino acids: CASSVFAGVRETQYF.

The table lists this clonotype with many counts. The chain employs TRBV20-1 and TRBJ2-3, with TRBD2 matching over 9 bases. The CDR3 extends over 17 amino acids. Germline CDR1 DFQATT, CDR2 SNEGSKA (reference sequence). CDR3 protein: CSALSRGGLISTDTQYF. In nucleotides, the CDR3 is TGCAGCGCACTTTCGCGGGGGGGCCTTATTAGCACAGATACGCAGTATTTT.

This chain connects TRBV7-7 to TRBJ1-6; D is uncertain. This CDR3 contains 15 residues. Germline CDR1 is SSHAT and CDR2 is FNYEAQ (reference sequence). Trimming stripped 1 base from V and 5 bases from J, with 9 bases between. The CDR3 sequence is CASSLGPADNSPLHF. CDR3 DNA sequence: TGTGCCAGCAGCTTAGGCCCGGCGGATAATTCACCCCTCCACTTT.

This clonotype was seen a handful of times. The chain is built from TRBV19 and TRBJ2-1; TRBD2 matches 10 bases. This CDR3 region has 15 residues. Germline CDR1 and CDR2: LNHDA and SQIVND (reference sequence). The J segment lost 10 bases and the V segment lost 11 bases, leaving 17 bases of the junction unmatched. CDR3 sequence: CALPGLALGYEEQFF. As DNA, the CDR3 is TGTGCCTTACCGGGACTAGCGTTGGGGTATGAAGAGCAGTTCTTC.

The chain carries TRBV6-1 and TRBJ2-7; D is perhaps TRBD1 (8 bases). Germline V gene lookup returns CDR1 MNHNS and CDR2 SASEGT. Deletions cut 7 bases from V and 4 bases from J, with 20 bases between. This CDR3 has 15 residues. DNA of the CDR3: TGTGCCAGCAACAGGGAGGGGCAGGGGGCTTACGAGCAGTACTTC. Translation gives CASNREGQGAYEQYF.

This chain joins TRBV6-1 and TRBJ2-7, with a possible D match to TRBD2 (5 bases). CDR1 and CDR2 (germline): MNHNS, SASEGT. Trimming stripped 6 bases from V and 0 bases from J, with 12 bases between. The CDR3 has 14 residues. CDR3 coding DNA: TGTGCCAGCAGGAGAGGGCCCAGCTCCTACGAGCAGTACTTC. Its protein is CASRRGPSSYEQYF.

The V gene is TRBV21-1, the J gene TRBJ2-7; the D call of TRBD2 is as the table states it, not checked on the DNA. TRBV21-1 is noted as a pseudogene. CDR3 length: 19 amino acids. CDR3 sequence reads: CASSVKVGTSGRVPGEQYF. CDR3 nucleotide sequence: TGTGCCAGCAGCGTAAAAGTAGGGACTAGCGGGAGAGTACCAGGCGAGCAGTACTTC.

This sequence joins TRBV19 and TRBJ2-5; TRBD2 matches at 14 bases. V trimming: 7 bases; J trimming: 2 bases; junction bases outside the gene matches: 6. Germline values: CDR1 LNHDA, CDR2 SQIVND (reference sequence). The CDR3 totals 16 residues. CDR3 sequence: CASTGTSGGVQETQYF. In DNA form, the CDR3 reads TGTGCCAGTACCGGGACTAGCGGGGGTGTACAAGAGACCCAGTACTTC.

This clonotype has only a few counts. The CDR3 reads CASSQPGLSNTGELFF. DNA for the CDR3: TGTGCCAGCAGTCAACCGGGACTTTCGAACACCGGGGAGCTGTTTTTT. The rearrangement uses TRBV6-2 or TRBV6-3 and TRBJ2-2; D might be TRBD2 (6 bases). The CDR3 extends over 16 amino acids. The V end was cut by 5 bases, the J end by 0 bases, with 13 bases between. Germline CDR1 MNHEY, CDR2 SVGEGT.

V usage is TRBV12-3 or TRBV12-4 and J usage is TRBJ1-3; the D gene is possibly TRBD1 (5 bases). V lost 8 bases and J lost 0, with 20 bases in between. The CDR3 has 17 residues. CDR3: CASSNRGYSYSGNTIYF. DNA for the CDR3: TGTGCCAGCTCAAATCGGGGGTACTCCTACTCTGGAAACACCATATATTTT.

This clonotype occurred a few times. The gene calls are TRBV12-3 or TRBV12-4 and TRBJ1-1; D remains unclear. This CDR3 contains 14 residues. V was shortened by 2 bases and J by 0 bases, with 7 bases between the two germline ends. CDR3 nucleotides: TGTGCCAGCAGTTTATTCGGTTTGAACACTGAAGCTTTCTTT. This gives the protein CASSLFGLNTEAFF.

In DNA form, the CDR3 reads TGTGCCAGCAGCCCCCCCCACGGGAGCTCCTACAATGAGCAGTTCTTC. Protein: CASSPPHGSSYNEQFF. This chain joins TRBV7-2 and TRBJ2-1; tentative D call: TRBD2 (6 bases). Germline CDR1 reads SGHTA; CDR2 reads FQGNSA. The CDR3 length is 16 residues. Deletions cut 5 bases from V and 0 bases from J, with 14 bases between.

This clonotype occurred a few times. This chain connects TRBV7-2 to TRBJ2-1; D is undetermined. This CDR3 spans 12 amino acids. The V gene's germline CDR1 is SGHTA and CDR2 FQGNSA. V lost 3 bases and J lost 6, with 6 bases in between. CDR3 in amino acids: CASSFLINEQFF. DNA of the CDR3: TGTGCCAGCAGCTTCCTCATCAATGAGCAGTTCTTC.

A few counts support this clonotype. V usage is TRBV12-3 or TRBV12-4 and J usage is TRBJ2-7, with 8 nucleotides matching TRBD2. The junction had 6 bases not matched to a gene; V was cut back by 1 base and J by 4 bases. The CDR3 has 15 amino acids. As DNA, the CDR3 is TGTGCCAGCAGTTTAGAACGGGGGGGAATTTACGAGCAGTACTTC. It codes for CASSLERGGIYEQYF.

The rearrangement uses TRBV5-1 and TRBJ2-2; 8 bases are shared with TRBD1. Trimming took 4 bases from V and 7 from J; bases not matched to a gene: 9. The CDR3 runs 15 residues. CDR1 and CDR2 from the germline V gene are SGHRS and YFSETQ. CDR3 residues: CASSDDRGGHGELFF. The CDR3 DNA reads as TGCGCCAGCAGCGATGACAGGGGAGGTCACGGGGAGCTGTTTTTT.

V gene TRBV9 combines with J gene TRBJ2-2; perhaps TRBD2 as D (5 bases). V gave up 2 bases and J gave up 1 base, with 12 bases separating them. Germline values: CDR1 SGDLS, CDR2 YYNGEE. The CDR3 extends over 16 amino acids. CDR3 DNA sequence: TGTGCCAGCAGCGTTTCCCTAGCCCGGAACACCGGGGAGCTGTTTTTT. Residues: CASSVSLARNTGELFF.

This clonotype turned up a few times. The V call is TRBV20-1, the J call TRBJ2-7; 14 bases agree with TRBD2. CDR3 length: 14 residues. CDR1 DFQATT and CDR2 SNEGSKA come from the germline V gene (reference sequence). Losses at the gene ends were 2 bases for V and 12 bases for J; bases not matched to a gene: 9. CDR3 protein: CSARRGLAGAFPYF. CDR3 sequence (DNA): TGCAGTGCTAGAAGGGGACTAGCGGGAGCGTTCCCGTACTTC.

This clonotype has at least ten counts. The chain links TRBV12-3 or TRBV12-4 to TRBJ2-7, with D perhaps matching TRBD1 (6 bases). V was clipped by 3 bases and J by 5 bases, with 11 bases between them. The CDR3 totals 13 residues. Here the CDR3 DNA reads TGTGCCAGCAGTTTTTTCAGGGGTCACGAGCAGTACTTC. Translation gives CASSFFRGHEQYF.

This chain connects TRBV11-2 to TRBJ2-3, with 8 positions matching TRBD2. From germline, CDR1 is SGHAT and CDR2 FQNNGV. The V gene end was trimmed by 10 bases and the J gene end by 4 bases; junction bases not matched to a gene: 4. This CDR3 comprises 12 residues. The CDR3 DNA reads TGTGCCACCCGGGGGGGAGCAGATACGCAGTATTTT. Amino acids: CATRGGADTQYF.

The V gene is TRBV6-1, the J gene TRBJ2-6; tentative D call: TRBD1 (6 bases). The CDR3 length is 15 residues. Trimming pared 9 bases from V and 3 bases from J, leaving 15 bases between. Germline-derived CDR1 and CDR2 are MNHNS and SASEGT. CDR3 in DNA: TGTGCCAGTAGACTAACAGGGATTGGGGCCAACGTCCTGACTTTC. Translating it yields CASRLTGIGANVLTF.

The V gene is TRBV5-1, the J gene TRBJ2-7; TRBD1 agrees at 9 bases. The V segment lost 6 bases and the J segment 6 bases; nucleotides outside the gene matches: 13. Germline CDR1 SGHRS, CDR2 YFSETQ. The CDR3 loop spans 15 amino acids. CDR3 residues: CASTDPRTGESEQYF. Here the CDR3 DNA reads TGCGCCAGCACCGATCCGCGGACAGGGGAAAGCGAGCAGTACTTC.

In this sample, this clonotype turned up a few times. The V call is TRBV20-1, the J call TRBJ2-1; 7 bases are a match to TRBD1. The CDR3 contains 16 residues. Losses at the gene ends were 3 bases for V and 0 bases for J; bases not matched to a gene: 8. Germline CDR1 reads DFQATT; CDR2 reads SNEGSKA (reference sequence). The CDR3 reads CSARVRDSSSYNEQFF. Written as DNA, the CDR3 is TGCAGTGCTAGGGTTAGGGACAGTAGCTCCTACAATGAGCAGTTCTTC.